This TCR beta chain was recorded in a study of shared clonotypes between healthy human individuals. Across the study: Each donor had three CD4 naive, three CD4 memory, two CD8 naive and one CD8 memory plate. Study-wide results and caveats: The generation probabilities recorded for non-shared clonotypes fell below those of clonotypes shared by all four donors. Naive subsets usually exceeded memory subsets in estimated richness.

Regarding this clone: What it recognizes is unknown.

Generated by immunoSEQ multiplex PCR, the TCRdb table keeps only in-frame clones and is missing some. The sample holds around 640,000 clones, approximately 96% seen once. CD45RO negativity and positive selection for CCR7 defined naive CD8 cells, a population that excluded terminally differentiated effector memory CD45RA+ cells. All of the donors resided in Nashville, Tennessee, and each was a Caucasian adult. The sequencing input was naive CD8+ T cells sorted from blood. The receptor was isolated from a woman under 40 in good health.

Written as DNA, the CDR3 is TGTGCCAGCTCACTTGGTAGCACCTACGAGCAGTACTTC. Protein sequence: CASSLGSTYEQYF. The chain carries TRBV18 and TRBJ2-7; D is ambiguous. The length of the CDR3 is 13 residues. Germline assignment: CDR1 KGHSH and CDR2 LQKENI. V was trimmed by 4 bases and J by 2 bases, leaving 9 bases between them.